The rows below give T cell receptor beta chains drawn from one sample of a study of blood T cell repertoires in COVID-19. The data were produced by immunoSEQ multiplex PCR, yet TCRdb's version contains in-frame clones alone and is incomplete. The data contain 250,000 to 350,000 clones, 80% to 85% of them singletons. The sample consisted of peripheral blood. Source of these receptors: a person aged 65 to 79 with COVID-19, enrolled during active disease. Both conserved end residues are trimmed from each CDR3. Clone sizes are given selectively: once, few, many, or a class where the clone is expanded.

CDR3aa: ASSRDRVYEQY
j_gene: TRBJ2-7
abundance: -
v_gene: TRBV6-5

CDR3aa: AKRPKSGQTSGTYNEQF
j_gene: TRBJ2-1
abundance: -
v_gene: TRBV6-4

CDR3aa: ATSTPSQETQY
j_gene: TRBJ2-5
abundance: -
v_gene: TRBV15

CDR3aa: ASSTGTGKFEQY
j_gene: TRBJ2-7
abundance: -
v_gene: TRBV5-4

CDR3aa: SAGTGKNTEAF
j_gene: TRBJ1-1
abundance: -
v_gene: TRBV29-1

CDR3aa: ASSRGTVPYEQY
j_gene: TRBJ2-7
abundance: -
v_gene: TRBV28

CDR3aa: ASSPGQGYSGANVLT
j_gene: TRBJ2-6
abundance: -
v_gene: TRBV7-6

CDR3aa: ASSPRGGGRGLDKNIQY
j_gene: TRBJ2-4
abundance: -
v_gene: TRBV7-3

CDR3aa: ASSQDWSGNTEAF
j_gene: TRBJ1-1
abundance: few
v_gene: TRBV4-2

CDR3aa: ASSLGGLRETQY
j_gene: TRBJ2-5
abundance: -
v_gene: TRBV11-3

CDR3aa: ASSTLPGQAAEKLF
j_gene: TRBJ1-4
abundance: -
v_gene: TRBV7-2

CDR3aa: ASSLGAGTGGSKGWTQY
j_gene: TRBJ2-5
abundance: -
v_gene: TRBV7-2

CDR3aa: ASSLKAGVVGELF
j_gene: TRBJ2-2
abundance: -
v_gene: TRBV11-3

CDR3aa: ASSPPPTVNTEAF
j_gene: TRBJ1-1
abundance: -
v_gene: TRBV18

CDR3aa: ASSLAGRGTDTQY
j_gene: TRBJ2-3
abundance: -
v_gene: TRBV5-1

CDR3aa: ASTEAGQVSGNTIY
j_gene: TRBJ1-3
abundance: -
v_gene: TRBV28

CDR3aa: ASSQDRGGDEQF
j_gene: TRBJ2-1
abundance: -
v_gene: TRBV4-2

CDR3aa: ASSMRGGSSSYNSPLH
j_gene: TRBJ1-6
abundance: -
v_gene: TRBV19

CDR3aa: ASSSLGGVEKLF
j_gene: TRBJ1-4
abundance: -
v_gene: TRBV7-2

CDR3aa: ASSPYWTGSGNTIY
j_gene: TRBJ1-3
abundance: few
v_gene: TRBV3-1/TRBV3-2

CDR3aa: ASSLMAQEAF
j_gene: TRBJ1-1
abundance: -
v_gene: TRBV7-6

CDR3aa: ASSVVRDSEAF
j_gene: TRBJ1-1
abundance: -
v_gene: TRBV11-2

CDR3aa: ASSLVTEQPQH
j_gene: TRBJ1-5
abundance: -
v_gene: TRBV5-5

CDR3aa: ASSLSNGQGDQPQH
j_gene: TRBJ1-5
abundance: -
v_gene: TRBV28

CDR3aa: ASSQDQTAEAF
j_gene: TRBJ1-1
abundance: -
v_gene: TRBV4-1

CDR3aa: ASSYPLTGTGPEKLF
j_gene: TRBJ1-4
abundance: -
v_gene: TRBV7-2

CDR3aa: ASSLEEGGNYGYT
j_gene: TRBJ1-2
abundance: -
v_gene: TRBV5-1

CDR3aa: ASSQSLQGLDGYT
j_gene: TRBJ1-2
abundance: -
v_gene: TRBV5-5

CDR3aa: ASSLALAGGLEQF
j_gene: TRBJ2-1
abundance: -
v_gene: TRBV7-2

CDR3aa: ASSLGRAGQPQH
j_gene: TRBJ1-5
abundance: -
v_gene: TRBV5-8

CDR3aa: ASSLGEAGPNNQPQH
j_gene: TRBJ1-5
abundance: -
v_gene: TRBV7-6

CDR3aa: ASSRTQGTYGANVLT
j_gene: TRBJ2-6
abundance: -
v_gene: TRBV5-8

CDR3aa: AIRIRPGQGVGEQY
j_gene: TRBJ2-7
abundance: -
v_gene: TRBV10-3

CDR3aa: ASSGEGLSQPQH
j_gene: TRBJ1-5
abundance: -
v_gene: TRBV19

CDR3aa: ASSQAARRGGYT
j_gene: TRBJ1-2
abundance: -
v_gene: TRBV14

CDR3aa: ASPSRRKLF
j_gene: TRBJ1-4
abundance: -
v_gene: TRBV5-1

CDR3aa: ASRPTSGGSYNEQF
j_gene: TRBJ2-1
abundance: -
v_gene: TRBV28

CDR3aa: ASSQTRNLAEAF
j_gene: TRBJ1-1
abundance: -
v_gene: TRBV3-1/TRBV3-2

CDR3aa: ASSFPQRGPLSYNEQF
j_gene: TRBJ2-1
abundance: -
v_gene: TRBV28

CDR3aa: ASSFGTANYGYT
j_gene: TRBJ1-2
abundance: -
v_gene: TRBV28

CDR3aa: ASGTPVSNQPQH
j_gene: TRBJ1-5
abundance: -
v_gene: TRBV19

CDR3aa: ASSLREAGDIEKLF
j_gene: TRBJ1-4
abundance: -
v_gene: TRBV5-6

CDR3aa: ASSELGLRYEQY
j_gene: TRBJ2-7
abundance: few
v_gene: TRBV6-1

CDR3aa: ASSLFENVNTEAF
j_gene: TRBJ1-1
abundance: -
v_gene: TRBV5-4

CDR3aa: ASSQTDRYNEKLF
j_gene: TRBJ1-4
abundance: -
v_gene: TRBV4-1

CDR3aa: ASSLVGGGTGDTQY
j_gene: TRBJ2-3
abundance: -
v_gene: TRBV5-1

CDR3aa: ASSQVAGGSRTGELF
j_gene: TRBJ2-2
abundance: -
v_gene: TRBV4-2

CDR3aa: ASALGVAGTEAF
j_gene: TRBJ1-1
abundance: -
v_gene: TRBV12-5

CDR3aa: AGKRAAGEETQY
j_gene: TRBJ2-3
abundance: -
v_gene: TRBV10-1

CDR3aa: ASSPQRQGAYTGELF
j_gene: TRBJ2-2
abundance: few
v_gene: TRBV6-2/TRBV6-3

CDR3aa: ASSIRLAYEQY
j_gene: TRBJ2-7
abundance: -
v_gene: TRBV19

CDR3aa: ASSLQPTGGSNTEAF
j_gene: TRBJ1-1
abundance: -
v_gene: TRBV3-1/TRBV3-2